The 32 T cell receptor beta chains below were found in one sample sequenced in a study of T-cell memory formation after mild COVID-19. TCRdb re-called the 5' RACE reads with MiXCR, one entry per CDR3 protein. The sample shows 200,000 to 250,000 distinct CDR3 sequences, roughly 10% of them seen only once. The source material was PBMCs or a T cell subset sorted from them (not recorded which). The receptors were gathered from a man between 18 and 29 years old who had mild COVID-19 (a few samples of this study predate the infection). Cell type and time point are not known.

The chain combines TRBV29-1 with TRBJ1-1; TRBD1 aligns across 7 bases. The V segment lost 8 bases and the J segment 3 bases; nucleotides outside the gene matches: 12. CDR3 length equals 14 residues. CDR1 is SQVTM and CDR2 is ANQGSEA in the germline V gene. The CDR3 is CSSEGQFRDTEAFF. The CDR3 DNA is TGCAGCTCTGAGGGACAGTTCAGGGACACTGAAGCTTTCTTT.

This clonotype was detected a few times. This chain uses TRBV5-1 with TRBJ1-2, with 8 bases identical to TRBD1. The length of the CDR3 is 14 residues. Looked up from germline, CDR1 is SGHRS and CDR2 is YFSETQ. The trim removed 3 bases at V and 2 bases at J, leaving 3 bases unmatched. In nucleotides, the CDR3 is TGCGCCAGCAGCTCCGACAGGGGAAACTATGGCTACACCTTC. It specifies CASSSDRGNYGYTF.

The rearrangement links TRBV29-1 to TRBJ1-4; possibly TRBD1 for D (6 bases). Germline loops: CDR1 SQVTM, CDR2 ANQGSEA. Trimming took 4 bases from V and 8 from J, leaving 11 bases between them. The CDR3 is 12 residues long. The CDR3 region is CSVVSGGEKLFF. The CDR3 nucleotides are TGCAGCGTTGTCTCTGGGGGCGAAAAACTGTTTTTT.

This clonotype was seen more than once but under ten times. V usage is TRBV5-1 and J usage is TRBJ2-3; 8 bases are shared with TRBD1. The CDR3 consists of 16 residues. The junction had 11 bases not matched to a gene; V was cut back by 4 bases and J by 4 bases. Germline V lookup: CDR1 SGHRS, CDR2 YFSETQ. This CDR3 is CASSPSPGQAPDTQYF. The CDR3 DNA reads as TGCGCCAGCAGCCCAAGCCCGGGACAGGCACCAGATACGCAGTATTTT. Together with reference TRBV5-1 and TRBJ2-3, the CDR3 gives the full variable domain: KAGVTQTPRYLIKTRGQQVTLSCSPISGHRSVSWYQQTPGQGLQFLFEYFSETQRNKGNFPGRFSGRQFSNSRSEMNVSTLELGDSALYLCASSPSPGQAPDTQYFGPGTRLTVL.

The rearrangement joins TRBV4-3 to TRBJ1-3; 11 nucleotides line up with TRBD1. The germline gives CDR1 LGHNA, CDR2 YSLEER. CDR3 length equals 19 residues. J was trimmed by 0 bases and V by 1 base; bases with no gene match: 8. CDR3 nucleotides: TGCGCCAGCAGCCAAGGGTTCCGGGACAGGGGGATCTCTGGAAACACCATATATTTT. Amino acid sequence: CASSQGFRDRGISGNTIYF.

The chain uses TRBV5-1 and TRBJ1-2; a weak D match, TRBD1 (6 bases). Trimming took off 0 bases at V and 4 bases at J, with 7 bases between the two ends. Germline CDR1 reads SGHRS; CDR2 reads YFSETQ. There are 13 residues in the CDR3. The CDR3 loop is CASSLVQGYGYTF. CDR3 nucleotide sequence: TGCGCCAGCAGCTTGGTACAGGGCTATGGCTACACCTTC.

This clonotype showed up many times. This sequence joins TRBV6-2 or TRBV6-3 and TRBJ2-1; D is possibly TRBD2 (6 bases). The CDR3 runs to 15 residues. Looked up from germline, CDR1 is MNHEY and CDR2 is SVGEGT. With 2 bases removed from V and 3 bases from J, the gap between germline ends came to 11 bases. In DNA form, the CDR3 reads TGTGCCAGCAGTTACGGGACTCCCCTCTACAATGAGCAGTTCTTC. Protein sequence: CASSYGTPLYNEQFF.

This clonotype was observed a handful of times. The V gene is TRBV6-5, the J gene TRBJ1-4; D unresolved. The CDR3 is 12 residues long. Trimming took 6 bases from V and 8 from J, leaving 10 bases between them. Germline CDR1 MNHEY, CDR2 SVGAGI. The CDR3 nucleotides read TGTGCCAGCAGCTCAACCAGGGAAAAACTGTTTTTT. It is translated as CASSSTREKLFF.

This chain connects TRBV7-9 to TRBJ1-6; maybe TRBD1 (6 bases). Germline V gives CDR1 SEHNR, CDR2 FQNEAQ (reference sequence). The CDR3 runs to 14 residues. Trimming left V 4 bases short and J 8 bases short, with 12 bases between. The CDR3 DNA reads TGTGCCAGCAGCTACGGGGACACTTATTCACCCCTCCACTTT. Its translation: CASSYGDTYSPLHF.

This clonotype was detected many times. The genes are TRBV5-1 and TRBJ2-7; D possibly corresponds to TRBD2 (5 bases). The CDR3 spans 13 residues. The germline CDR1 and CDR2 sequences are SGHRS and YFSETQ. The V end was cut by 0 bases, the J end by 3 bases, with 7 bases between. The CDR3 reads CASSLGRDYEQYF. DNA for the CDR3: TGCGCCAGCAGCTTGGGACGGGACTACGAGCAGTACTTC.

This clonotype showed up just a few times. The chain couples TRBV15 to TRBJ2-5; D ambiguous. With 5 bases removed from V and 4 bases from J, the gap between germline ends came to 11 bases. From germline, CDR1 is LNHNV and CDR2 YYDKDF (reference sequence). This CDR3 spans 13 amino acids. CDR3 nucleotide sequence: TGTGCCACCAGCGAGCCAAGCTTAGAGACCCAGTACTTC. This gives the protein CATSEPSLETQYF.

This clonotype turned up a few times. This chain links TRBV5-1 with TRBJ2-2, with D possibly TRBD1 on 5 matching bases. Germline V CDR1 and CDR2: SGHRS, YFSETQ. Trimming stripped 7 bases from V and 7 bases from J, with 14 bases between. The CDR3 extends over 13 amino acids. CDR3 sequence (DNA): TGCGCCAGCTCGCCAGGGCACTTCGGGGAGCTGTTTTTT. This sequence encodes CASSPGHFGELFF.

This clonotype was found many times. The genes are TRBV6-2 or TRBV6-3 and TRBJ2-7; D is unresolved. CDR3 length equals 12 residues. V was pared by 6 bases and J by 0 bases, with 6 bases between. The V gene's germline CDR1 is MNHEY and CDR2 SVGEGT. The CDR3 spells CASSYSSYEQYV. In DNA, the CDR3 is TGTGCCAGCAGCTATAGCTCCTACGAGCAGTACGTC.

V usage is TRBV20-1 and J usage is TRBJ2-1; 8 bases map to TRBD2. The CDR3 has 14 residues. From germline, CDR1 is DFQATT and CDR2 SNEGSKA (reference sequence). The trim removed 1 base at V and 6 bases at J, leaving 5 bases unmatched. Here the CDR3 reads CSARVVTSGNEQFF. As DNA, the CDR3 is TGCAGTGCTAGAGTTGTCACTAGCGGCAATGAGCAGTTCTTC.

This clonotype has just a few counts. This chain links TRBV6-5 with TRBJ2-1; 13 bases align to TRBD2. The V gene's germline CDR1 is MNHEY and CDR2 SVGAGI. The CDR3 is 16 amino acids. Germline trimming cut 6 bases from V and 0 bases from J; bases unmatched to any gene: 2. The CDR3 protein is CASRTSGGRSYNEQFF. Written as DNA, the CDR3 is TGTGCCAGCAGGACTAGCGGGGGGCGCTCCTACAATGAGCAGTTCTTC.

The chain recombines TRBV6-5 with TRBJ1-1; weak D call: TRBD1 (6 bases). CDR3 length: 14 amino acids. CDR1 and CDR2 (germline): MNHEY, SVGAGI. Trimming pared 5 bases from V and 11 bases from J, leaving 21 bases between. The CDR3 here is CASSPSLQGRVAFF. In DNA form, the CDR3 reads TGTGCCAGCAGTCCCTCCTTACAGGGACGGGTGGCTTTCTTT.

The table lists this clonotype with many counts. This rearrangement joins TRBV20-1 to TRBJ2-1; 8 bases are shared with TRBD2. Germline V gives CDR1 DFQATT, CDR2 SNEGSKA (reference sequence). The CDR3 extends over 14 amino acids. J gave up 7 bases and V 3 bases, and 8 bases lay outside the gene matches. The CDR3 reads CSASEGTSLNEQFF. DNA for the CDR3: TGCAGTGCTAGTGAGGGGACTAGTCTAAATGAGCAGTTCTTC.

This clonotype turned up a few times. The V call is TRBV12-3 or TRBV12-4, the J call TRBJ1-3; D gene ambiguous. V lost 2 bases to trimming and J lost 1 base, with 6 bases between them. The CDR3 covers 14 residues. Here the CDR3 DNA reads TGTGCCAGCAGTTTAAGCTTTTCTGGAAACACCATATATTTT. Its protein product is CASSLSFSGNTIYF.

The J gene is TRBJ2-1, the V gene TRBV12-3 or TRBV12-4, with 7 bases aligning to TRBD1. The CDR3 is made up of 14 amino acids. J gave up 7 bases and V 5 bases, and 8 bases lay outside the gene matches. This chain's CDR3 is CASSPRQGGNEQFF. For the CDR3, the DNA is TGTGCCAGCAGTCCCCGACAGGGTGGGAATGAGCAGTTCTTC.

This clonotype appeared many times. J is TRBJ2-1 and V is TRBV6-2 or TRBV6-3; D possibly uses TRBD1 or TRBD2 (5 bases each). This CDR3 has 13 amino acids. CDR1 and CDR2 (germline): MNHEY, SVGEGT. V lost 1 base to trimming and J lost 8 bases, with 9 bases between them. This CDR3 reads CASSYLRGDEQFF. CDR3 sequence (DNA): TGTGCCAGCAGTTACTTGAGGGGCGATGAGCAGTTCTTC.

V is TRBV13 and J is TRBJ1-3, with a tentative D call TRBD1 (5 bases). Germline CDR1 is PRHDT and CDR2 is FYEKMQ (reference sequence). Trimming took off 5 bases at V and 4 bases at J, with 12 bases between the two ends. The CDR3 length is 14 residues. This CDR3 is CASSVWGSGNTIYF. Here the CDR3 DNA reads TGTGCCAGCAGCGTTTGGGGCTCGGGAAACACCATATATTTT.

This clonotype was picked up many times. The chain combines TRBV29-1 with TRBJ2-5; 10 bases fit TRBD1. With 6 bases clipped from V and 5 bases from J, the junction kept 9 bases outside the gene matches. This CDR3 is built from 14 residues. Per germline, CDR1 SQVTM and CDR2 ANQGSEA. As DNA, the CDR3 is TGCAGCGTCGCCGGGACAGGGGAACGGGAGACCCAGTACTTC. It encodes CSVAGTGERETQYF.

V and J are TRBV20-1 and TRBJ2-5; 8 bases match TRBD2. Germline loops: CDR1 DFQATT, CDR2 SNEGSKA (reference sequence). J gave up 2 bases and V 2 bases, and 7 bases lay outside the gene matches. CDR3 size: 15 residues. Written as DNA, the CDR3 is TGCAGTGCTAGATTCGGCGGGGGGATACAAGAGACCCAGTACTTC. Translated, it gives CSARFGGGIQETQYF.

Only a few counts were recorded for this clonotype. The CDR3 region is CASSQDRVPYYRNTGELFF. The CDR3 region has the DNA TGCGCCAGCAGCCAAGATAGGGTCCCTTATTACAGGAACACCGGGGAGCTGTTTTTT. The chain carries TRBV4-3 and TRBJ2-2; D gene unclear. Per the germline V gene, CDR1 is LGHNA and CDR2 is YSLEER. V dropped 0 bases and J dropped 1 base, with 18 bases sitting between them. The CDR3 sequence is 19 residues long.

This clonotype came up many times. This chain joins TRBV7-2 and TRBJ2-5; no reliable D call. Germline values: CDR1 SGHTA, CDR2 FQGNSA. Trimming cost V 1 base and J 5 bases, with 11 bases left between them. This CDR3 is built from 14 residues. The CDR3 DNA is TGTGCCAGCAGCTTAGTTATCTCGTTGGAGACCCAGTACTTC. Translation: CASSLVISLETQYF.

This clonotype was recorded many times. The chain is built from TRBV10-3 and TRBJ2-3; D possibly uses TRBD1 or TRBD2 (5 bases each). CDR1 and CDR2 (germline): ENHRY, SYGVKD. V lost 11 bases to trimming and J lost 2 bases, with 14 bases between them. CDR3 size: 13 residues. Here the CDR3 DNA reads TGTGCCGCCCGGGACCTTAACACAGATACGCAGTATTTT. Protein: CAARDLNTDTQYF.

The rearrangement links TRBV7-9 to TRBJ2-2; weak D call: TRBD1 (6 bases). The V end was cut by 5 bases, the J end by 4 bases, with 14 bases between. This CDR3 contains 15 residues. The V gene's germline CDR1 is SEHNR and CDR2 FQNEAQ (reference sequence). The CDR3 protein is CASSKYQGTTGELFF. The CDR3 DNA reads TGTGCCAGCAGCAAATATCAGGGGACCACCGGGGAGCTGTTTTTT.

The rearrangement joins TRBV5-1 to TRBJ2-7, with D hard to call. This CDR3 is built from 12 residues. The V end lost 8 bases, the J end lost 3 bases, and 12 bases lay between the germline ends. Germline lookup yields CDR1 SGHRS and CDR2 YFSETQ. Here the CDR3 reads CASRAVDYEQYF. CDR3 nucleotides: TGCGCCAGTCGGGCCGTTGACTACGAGCAGTACTTC.

The rearrangement joins TRBV25-1 to TRBJ2-7; D ambiguous. CDR1 and CDR2 from the germline V gene are MGHDK and SYGVNS. The CDR3 sequence is 13 residues long. Trimming stripped 1 base from V and 0 bases from J, with 4 bases between. CDR3: CASSESYSYEQYV. The CDR3 DNA follows: TGTGCCAGCAGTGAATCCTACTCCTACGAGCAGTACGTC.

This clonotype was observed a few times. The J gene is TRBJ2-1, the V gene TRBV4-2; 9 bases agree with TRBD2. The V segment lost 0 bases and the J segment 10 bases; nucleotides outside the gene matches: 10. The germline CDR1 and CDR2 sequences are LGHNA and YNFKEQ. The CDR3 totals 16 residues. The CDR3 reads CASSQDRGGALSEQFF. The CDR3 DNA sequence: TGTGCCAGCAGCCAAGACCGCGGGGGGGCCCTATCCGAGCAGTTCTTC.

This clonotype has a count of ten or more. The V gene is TRBV27, the J gene TRBJ1-2, with a weak D call TRBD1 (5 bases). Between the trimmed V and J ends, which lost 3 bases and 4 bases, there was a span of 15 bases. The CDR3 spans 15 residues. In germline, CDR1 is MNHEY, CDR2 SMNVEV (reference sequence). The CDR3 DNA reads TGTGCCAGCAGTTTGATAGGAGGGACCCTCTATGGCTACACCTTC. Translated, it gives CASSLIGGTLYGYTF.

The chain is built from TRBV12-3 or TRBV12-4 and TRBJ2-7; TRBD2 matches at 7 bases. This CDR3 has 14 amino acids. V lost 3 bases, J lost 2 bases, and 4 bases stayed unmatched. This CDR3 reads CASSFQAGTYEQYF. CDR3 in DNA: TGTGCCAGCAGTTTTCAAGCGGGGACCTACGAGCAGTACTTC.